These 18 T cell receptor beta chains were sequenced from one sample in a study of cytomegalovirus exposure and HLA in healthy donors. The PCR was carried out with 60 Vbeta primers and 13 Jbeta primers. The assay was immunoSEQ multiplex PCR, and TCRdb's table has in-frame clones only and misses some. In all, the sample yields 55,000 to 75,000 clones. The sample consisted of PBMCs. The receptors come from a woman between 25 and 40 years old in good health and CMV-seronegative.

DNA of the CDR3: TGTGCCAGCACCCTACAGGGAGAGCGCTACGAGCAGTACTTC. It translates to CASTLQGERYEQYF. The rearrangement links TRBV28 to TRBJ2-7, with D possibly matching TRBD1 (6 bases). Germline V CDR1 and CDR2: MDHEN, SYDVKM. The length of the CDR3 is 14 residues. V lost 7 bases, J lost 3 bases, and 16 bases lay in between. Together with reference TRBV28 and TRBJ2-7, the CDR3 gives the full variable domain: DVKVTQSSRYLVKRTGEKVFLECVQDMDHENMFWYRQDPGLGLRLIYFSYDVKMKEKGDIPEGYSVSREKKERFSLILESASTNQTSMYLCASTLQGERYEQYFGPGTRLTVT.

The rearrangement joins TRBV29-1 to TRBJ1-2; D is undetermined. V gave up 4 bases and J gave up 3 bases, with 9 bases separating them. Germline V lookup: CDR1 SQVTM, CDR2 ANQGSEA. The CDR3 sequence is 12 residues long. The CDR3 region is CSVVEGDYGYTF. Here the CDR3 DNA reads TGCAGCGTTGTTGAGGGCGACTATGGCTACACCTTC.

This chain joins TRBV28 and TRBJ2-7, with 11 positions matching TRBD2. V gave up 4 bases and J gave up 3 bases; unmatched junction bases: 8. The germline CDR1 and CDR2 sequences are MDHEN and SYDVKM. The CDR3 has 16 amino acids. The CDR3 loop is CASSSTSGRGVYEQYF. The CDR3 DNA reads TGTGCCAGCAGTTCAACTAGCGGGAGAGGGGTCTACGAGCAGTACTTC.

This chain joins TRBV30 and TRBJ2-7; 8 bases align to TRBD1. Germline CDR1 GTSNPN, CDR2 SVGIG (reference sequence). The CDR3 is 14 amino acids. Trimming cost V 0 bases and J 8 bases; bases outside gene matches: 9. The CDR3 nucleotides are TGTGCCTGGAGTGTAGGCCGACAGGGGAAGAAGCAGTACTTC. It encodes CAWSVGRQGKKQYF.

The chain couples TRBV7-9 to TRBJ1-2; 8 bases match TRBD1. The CDR3 is 15 residues long. Germline values: CDR1 SEHNR, CDR2 FQNEAQ (reference sequence). Losses at the gene ends were 5 bases for V and 4 bases for J; bases not matched to a gene: 9. The CDR3 region is CASSPNGQGLYGYTF. The CDR3 DNA follows: TGTGCCAGCAGCCCTAATGGACAGGGCCTCTATGGCTACACCTTC.

This chain joins TRBV5-6 and TRBJ1-5; weak D call: TRBD1 (5 bases). Trimming took off 0 bases at V and 0 bases at J, with 10 bases between the two ends. The CDR3 runs 16 residues. Germline lookup yields CDR1 SGHDT and CDR2 YYEEEE. The CDR3 reads CASSLAGGFSNQPQHF. The CDR3 DNA is TGTGCCAGCAGCTTGGCCGGGGGGTTTAGCAATCAGCCCCAGCATTTT.

The chain employs TRBV2 and TRBJ1-1; D is unresolved. The CDR3 loop spans 10 amino acids. With 9 bases removed from V and 5 bases from J, the gap between germline ends came to 7 bases. Germline V CDR1 and CDR2: SNHLY, FYNNEI. The CDR3 protein is CASGRTEAFF. In DNA form, the CDR3 reads TGTGCCAGTGGGAGGACTGAAGCTTTCTTT.

CDR3 sequence reads: CASSPGVTVDEQFF. The CDR3 DNA is TGCGCCAGCAGCCCGGGAGTAACGGTCGATGAGCAGTTCTTC. The gene calls are TRBV5-1 and TRBJ2-1; possible D gene TRBD2, 6 bases. The V gene's germline CDR1 is SGHRS and CDR2 YFSETQ. The CDR3 has 14 residues. V dropped 4 bases and J dropped 8 bases, with 16 bases sitting between them.

The genes are TRBV2 and TRBJ2-7; no clear D. The germline CDR1 and CDR2 sequences are SNHLY and FYNNEI. V lost 7 bases, J lost 3 bases, and 7 bases lay in between. This CDR3 is built from 11 residues. The CDR3 is CASIRFYEQYF. As DNA, the CDR3 is TGTGCCAGCATCAGGTTCTACGAGCAGTACTTC.

The V call is TRBV9, the J call TRBJ2-1, with D possibly TRBD1 on 6 matching bases. CDR1 and CDR2 from the germline V gene are SGDLS and YYNGEE. The CDR3 covers 14 residues. V was cut by 0 bases and J by 3 bases, with 7 bases left in between. The chain's CDR3 is CASSVVGGYNEQFF. In nucleotides, the CDR3 is TGTGCCAGCAGCGTAGTAGGGGGCTACAATGAGCAGTTCTTC.

The V and J genes are TRBV7-9 and TRBJ2-5, with 8 bases fitting TRBD1. The CDR3 has 14 residues. With 5 bases clipped from V and 5 bases from J, the junction kept 7 bases outside the gene matches. The germline gives CDR1 SEHNR, CDR2 FQNEAQ (reference sequence). CDR3 loop: CASSTRDRFETQYF. CDR3 bases: TGTGCCAGCAGCACCAGGGACAGGTTTGAGACCCAGTACTTC.

The V call is TRBV4-1, the J call TRBJ2-2; 7 nucleotides align to TRBD2. Germline V gives CDR1 MGHRA, CDR2 YSYEKL. V lost 4 bases to trimming and J lost 4 bases; unmatched junction nucleotides: 24. The CDR3 extends over 21 amino acids. In DNA, the CDR3 is TGCGCCAGCAGCCGGAAGGGGAGGGGAGCGATGCGGCCCGGGGGCACCGGGGAGCTGTTTTTT. Its protein is CASSRKGRGAMRPGGTGELFF.

V gene TRBV30 combines with J gene TRBJ2-3, with 12 bases identical to TRBD2. J gave up 6 bases and V 0 bases, and 10 bases lay outside the gene matches. CDR3 length: 17 amino acids. Germline CDR1 reads GTSNPN; CDR2 reads SVGIG (reference sequence). The CDR3: CAWSVTRTSGVGDTQYF. CDR3 nucleotide sequence: TGTGCCTGGAGTGTAACTAGGACTAGCGGGGTGGGGGATACGCAGTATTTT.

This chain joins TRBV19 and TRBJ2-5; 7 bases fit TRBD1. The V gene end was trimmed by 6 bases and the J gene end by 2 bases; junction bases not matched to a gene: 3. Germline assignment: CDR1 LNHDA and CDR2 SQIVND (reference sequence). The CDR3 covers 13 residues. The CDR3 sequence: CASRPGQQETQYF. CDR3 nucleotides: TGTGCCAGTAGGCCGGGACAGCAAGAGACCCAGTACTTC. The whole variable domain, filled in from reference TRBV19 and TRBJ2-5, reads DGGITQSPKYLFRKEGQNVTLSCEQNLNHDAMYWYRQDPGQGLRLIYYSQIVNDFQKGDIAEGYSVSREKKESFPLTVTSAQKNPTAFYLCASRPGQQETQYFGPGTRLLVL.

This chain connects TRBV10-3 to TRBJ2-7; TRBD1 aligns across 9 bases. V was pared by 8 bases and J by 0 bases, with 5 bases of the junction left unmatched. This CDR3 region has 14 residues. CDR1 and CDR2 from the germline V gene are ENHRY and SYGVKD. The CDR3 DNA is TGTGCCATCGCTCGGGACAGGGCCTCCTACGAGCAGTACTTC. Translation gives CAIARDRASYEQYF.

CDR3 in DNA: TGTGCCAGCAGTCCCCTGACTCGATTCTACGAGCAGTACTTC. Amino acids: CASSPLTRFYEQYF. The chain combines TRBV28 with TRBJ2-7; D not certain. In germline, CDR1 is MDHEN, CDR2 SYDVKM. The V and J ends lost 5 bases and 3 bases respectively, with 14 bases between them. The CDR3 covers 14 residues.

The CDR3 here is CASSSQGPAYEQYF. The CDR3 DNA reads TGTGCCAGCAGCTCACAGGGTCCCGCCTACGAGCAGTACTTC. The chain has TRBV7-6 and TRBJ2-7, with D maybe TRBD1 (6 bases). The CDR3 is made up of 14 amino acids. CDR1 and CDR2 from the germline V gene are SGHVS and FNYEAQ. V gave up 4 bases and J gave up 2 bases, with 12 bases separating them.

The chain recombines TRBV25-1 with TRBJ2-1; 10 nucleotides align to TRBD1. Germline V lookup: CDR1 MGHDK, CDR2 SYGVNS. V dropped 5 bases and J dropped 5; count of bases not matched to a gene: 9. The CDR3 is 16 amino acids. CDR3 region: CASSLRGTGVHNEQFF. CDR3 sequence (DNA): TGTGCCAGCAGTTTAAGAGGGACAGGGGTCCACAATGAGCAGTTCTTC.